A single sample gave rise to the 16 T cell receptor beta chains below, sequenced in a study of ipilimumab plus nivolumab after autologous stem cell transplantation. Clones were read by immunoSEQ multiplex PCR, and TCRdb kept only the in-frame ones, dropping some. The sample has roughly 9,800 clones, nearly 70% seen once. The sample here was PBMCs, taken in a trial of ipilimumab plus nivolumab as post-transplant consolidation. The source is a female donor with multiple myeloma.

The chain employs TRBV6-1 and TRBJ2-2, with 9 bases aligning to TRBD1. The CDR3 loop spans 14 amino acids. In germline, CDR1 is MNHNS, CDR2 SASEGT. The V segment lost 6 bases and the J segment 4 bases; nucleotides outside the gene matches: 3. CDR3 amino acids: CASRGQGTTGELFF. CDR3 DNA sequence: TGTGCCAGCAGGGGACAGGGAACCACCGGGGAGCTGTTTTTT.

This sequence joins TRBV19 and TRBJ2-3, with 7 bases fitting TRBD1. The germline gives CDR1 LNHDA, CDR2 SQIVND (reference sequence). There are 15 residues in the CDR3. V was clipped by 5 bases and J by 3 bases; unmatched bases: 8. The CDR3 nucleotides are TGTGCCAGTAGTCTCAGGGGGATCAGGACAGATACGCAGTATTTT. Protein: CASSLRGIRTDTQYF.

This clone was counted a few times. The chain joins TRBV15 to TRBJ2-1, with 8 bases lining up with TRBD2. This CDR3 region has 14 residues. V was pared by 5 bases and J by 8 bases, with 8 bases of the junction left unmatched. Per germline, CDR1 LNHNV and CDR2 YYDKDF (reference sequence). CDR3 in DNA: TGTGCCACCAGCTTAACGGGAGGGTACCATGAGCAGTTCTTC. Protein: CATSLTGGYHEQFF.

This clone was seen only a few times. V usage is TRBV5-1 and J usage is TRBJ2-5, with 8 positions matching TRBD1. Per germline, CDR1 SGHRS and CDR2 YFSETQ. J gave up 5 bases and V 5 bases, and 11 bases lay outside the gene matches. The length of the CDR3 is 15 residues. CDR3 in DNA: TGCGCCAGCAGATTAGAGGCAGGGGGCCGGGAGACCCAGTACTTC. Its translation is CASRLEAGGRETQYF.

This clone was counted a few times. At one end, the junction sequence differs from germline, possibly due to a read error. The chain is built from TRBV7-7 and TRBJ2-7; possibly TRBD1 or TRBD2 for D (6 bases each). The CDR3 is made up of 13 amino acids. Germline values: CDR1 SSHAT, CDR2 FNYEAQ (reference sequence). CDR3 sequence reads: CASTKGGRDEQYF. The CDR3 DNA follows: TGTGCTAGCACCAAGGGGGGCAGGGACGAGCAGTACTTC.

The CDR3: CASSPGTSSYNEQFF. The DNA of the CDR3 is TGTGCCAGCAGTCCCGGGACCTCGTCCTACAATGAGCAGTTCTTC. J is TRBJ2-1 and V is TRBV25-1, with D perhaps assigned TRBD1 or TRBD2 (5 bases each). Trimming cost V 5 bases and J 1 base, with 12 bases left between them. This CDR3 has 15 amino acids. Germline lookup yields CDR1 MGHDK and CDR2 SYGVNS. Full variable domain (remainder filled in from reference TRBV25-1 and TRBJ2-1): EADIYQTPRYLVIGTGKKITLECSQTMGHDKMYWYQQDPGMELHLIHYSYGVNSTEKGDLSSESTVSRIRTEHFPLTLESARPSHTSQYLCASSPGTSSYNEQFFGPGTRLTVL.

V and J are TRBV7-9 and TRBJ2-1, with no clear D. The CDR3 has 16 residues. Germline CDR1 reads SEHNR; CDR2 reads FQNEAQ (reference sequence). Between the trimmed V and J ends, which lost 1 base and 2 bases, there was a span of 12 bases. CDR3 sequence reads: CASSLVAQPPYNEQFF. Here the CDR3 DNA reads TGTGCCAGCAGCTTAGTTGCTCAGCCCCCCTACAATGAGCAGTTCTTC.

The chain has TRBV7-9 and TRBJ2-7; a possible D gene is TRBD1 (6 bases). With 3 bases removed from V and 3 bases from J, the gap between germline ends came to 9 bases. Germline V lookup: CDR1 SEHNR, CDR2 FQNEAQ (reference sequence). The CDR3 is 13 residues long. CDR3 sequence: CASSLEDSYEQYF. In nucleotides, the CDR3 is TGTGCCAGCAGCTTGGAGGACAGCTACGAGCAGTACTTC.

The rearrangement links TRBV5-1 to TRBJ1-5, with TRBD1 identical over 7 bases. The trim removed 4 bases at V and 2 bases at J, leaving 6 bases unmatched. The CDR3 contains 15 residues. Germline V gene data show CDR1 as SGHRS and CDR2 as YFSETQ. CDR3 in amino acids: CASSITGEGNQPQHF. CDR3 DNA: TGCGCCAGCAGCATTACAGGGGAGGGCAATCAGCCCCAGCATTTT. Filled out from reference TRBV5-1 and TRBJ1-5, the complete variable domain reads KAGVTQTPRYLIKTRGQQVTLSCSPISGHRSVSWYQQTPGQGLQFLFEYFSETQRNKGNFPGRFSGRQFSNSRSEMNVSTLELGDSALYLCASSITGEGNQPQHFGDGTRLSIL.

The V and J genes are TRBV19 and TRBJ1-5, with D possibly TRBD1 on 5 matching bases. The CDR3 totals 15 residues. V lost 2 bases to trimming and J lost 5 bases, with 13 bases between them. CDR1 is LNHDA, CDR2 SQIVND, per germline (reference sequence). CDR3 amino acids: CASSIRGRADQPQHF. In nucleotides, the CDR3 is TGTGCCAGTAGTATAAGGGGAAGGGCCGATCAGCCCCAGCATTTT. The complete variable domain, with remaining parts taken from reference TRBV19 and TRBJ1-5, reads DGGITQSPKYLFRKEGQNVTLSCEQNLNHDAMYWYRQDPGQGLRLIYYSQIVNDFQKGDIAEGYSVSREKKESFPLTVTSAQKNPTAFYLCASSIRGRADQPQHFGDGTRLSIL.

The chain couples TRBV30 to TRBJ2-7; 7 bases are a match to TRBD1. The CDR3 is 12 amino acids. Germline CDR1 GTSNPN, CDR2 SVGIG (reference sequence). V lost 2 bases to trimming and J lost 4 bases; unmatched junction nucleotides: 2. The CDR3: CAWSLQGYEQYF. The CDR3 coding sequence is TGTGCCTGGAGTTTACAGGGGTACGAGCAGTACTTC.

This rearrangement joins TRBV11-3 to TRBJ2-2; D unresolved. Germline CDR1 and CDR2: SGHNT and YENEEA. The length of the CDR3 is 15 residues. Deletions cut 1 base from V and 1 base from J, with 7 bases between. CDR3 loop: CASSLGAENTGELFF. The DNA for the CDR3 is TGTGCCAGCAGCTTAGGGGCTGAGAACACCGGGGAGCTGTTTTTT.

This rearrangement joins TRBV2 to TRBJ2-7; 9 positions match TRBD1. The germline V gene has CDR1 SNHLY and CDR2 FYNNEI. J lost 3 bases, V lost 6 bases, and 9 bases had no gene match. The CDR3 extends over 15 amino acids. CDR3 residues: CASREGTGNIYEQYF. The CDR3 nucleotides read TGTGCCAGCAGGGAGGGGACAGGGAATATCTACGAGCAGTACTTC.

The V and J genes are TRBV2 and TRBJ2-1, with TRBD2 matching over 9 bases. The length of the CDR3 is 16 residues. J was trimmed by 9 bases and V by 7 bases; bases with no gene match: 16. Germline V gene data show CDR1 as SNHLY and CDR2 as FYNNEI. The CDR3 nucleotides are TGTGCCAGCACGGGTTTACTAGCGGGCCTTGTCGGTGAGCAGTTCTTC. Amino acid sequence: CASTGLLAGLVGEQFF.

This chain connects TRBV12-2 to TRBJ2-7; TRBD2 is taken as the D call from the table, unchecked against the DNA. TRBV12-2 is flagged as a pseudogene. The CDR3 contains 14 residues. The CDR3 reads CASSPGLASGEQYF. The DNA of the CDR3 is TGTGCCAGCAGCCCGGGACTAGCTTCTGGGGAGCAGTACTTC.

A single count supports this clone. The genes are TRBV6-1 and TRBJ1-5; D ambiguous. The CDR3 sequence is 13 residues long. V lost 3 bases, J lost 10 bases, and 13 bases lay in between. Germline V gene data show CDR1 as MNHNS and CDR2 as SASEGT. This CDR3 reads CASSDLWGFPQHF. In DNA, the CDR3 is TGTGCCAGCAGTGACTTATGGGGTTTTCCCCAGCATTTT.